The rows below give T cell receptor beta chains drawn from one sample of a study of T cells after yellow fever vaccination. TCRdb independently ran MiXCR on the 5' RACE reads; one entry per CDR3 protein. The sample holds approximately 130,000 distinct CDR3 sequences, about 15% seen once. The sample consisted of CD8+ T cells sorted from PBMCs, taken 5 days after the yellow fever booster vaccination. These receptors were taken from a man between 18 and 35 years old who received the YFV17D yellow fever vaccine. CDR3s leave out the opening cysteine and the closing phenylalanine or tryptophan. A D gene is named only where the DNA matches it firmly.

CDR3aa: ASSPTASSGNTIY; v_gene: TRBV19; j_gene: TRBJ1-3; d_gene: .
CDR3aa: ASSLIAGGLETQY; v_gene: TRBV27; j_gene: TRBJ2-5; d_gene: TRBD1
CDR3aa: ASSLNAGAEAF; v_gene: TRBV5-1; j_gene: TRBJ1-1; d_gene: .
CDR3aa: SVESNRENTEAF; v_gene: TRBV29-1; j_gene: TRBJ1-1; d_gene: .
CDR3aa: ASRPRTQDTQY; v_gene: TRBV7-9; j_gene: TRBJ2-3; d_gene: .
CDR3aa: ASSYPGANYGYT; v_gene: TRBV6-5; j_gene: TRBJ1-2; d_gene: .
CDR3aa: ASSYPMGPNDGYT; v_gene: TRBV6-2/TRBV6-3; j_gene: TRBJ1-2; d_gene: .
CDR3aa: ASSFLDRGETQY; v_gene: TRBV5-4; j_gene: TRBJ2-5; d_gene: TRBD1
CDR3aa: ATSRDHDEKLF; v_gene: TRBV15; j_gene: TRBJ1-4; d_gene: .
CDR3aa: ASSLVATTQTARWTQY; v_gene: TRBV7-9; j_gene: TRBJ2-5; d_gene: .
CDR3aa: APMASGETQY; v_gene: TRBV20-1; j_gene: TRBJ2-5; d_gene: TRBD2
CDR3aa: ASSLEDRGVTDTQY; v_gene: TRBV11-2; j_gene: TRBJ2-3; d_gene: TRBD1
CDR3aa: ASSQDPARSGNTIY; v_gene: TRBV3-1; j_gene: TRBJ1-3; d_gene: .
CDR3aa: ASSFVGGRPGGTEAF; v_gene: TRBV7-9; j_gene: TRBJ1-1; d_gene: .
CDR3aa: ASSVSGTDNEQF; v_gene: TRBV9; j_gene: TRBJ2-1; d_gene: TRBD1
CDR3aa: ASSLFGSGNTIY; v_gene: TRBV28; j_gene: TRBJ1-3; d_gene: .
CDR3aa: ASSYPLVGGESQETQY; v_gene: TRBV6-6; j_gene: TRBJ2-5; d_gene: .
CDR3aa: ASSWGAGTGLAEQY; v_gene: TRBV5-8; j_gene: TRBJ2-7; d_gene: TRBD1
CDR3aa: ASSSLNTDTQY; v_gene: TRBV27; j_gene: TRBJ2-3; d_gene: .
CDR3aa: ASSQRVGGNGFYEQY; v_gene: TRBV4-1; j_gene: TRBJ2-7; d_gene: TRBD1
CDR3aa: ASSSGGGGETQY; v_gene: TRBV12-3/TRBV12-4; j_gene: TRBJ2-5; d_gene: TRBD1
CDR3aa: ASSWTDSTDTQY; v_gene: TRBV5-1; j_gene: TRBJ2-3; d_gene: .
CDR3aa: ASTPGHAAPLH; v_gene: TRBV19; j_gene: TRBJ1-6; d_gene: .
CDR3aa: ASRGTGGTDTQY; v_gene: TRBV2; j_gene: TRBJ2-3; d_gene: TRBD1
CDR3aa: ASSVRRTGSPPRAF; v_gene: TRBV7-9; j_gene: TRBJ1-1; d_gene: TRBD1
CDR3aa: ASSQDRGSGDTQY; v_gene: TRBV4-2; j_gene: TRBJ2-3; d_gene: .
CDR3aa: SASVSSGKTQY; v_gene: TRBV20-1; j_gene: TRBJ2-5; d_gene: TRBD2
CDR3aa: AIRHQGAGTEAF; v_gene: TRBV10-3; j_gene: TRBJ1-1; d_gene: TRBD1
CDR3aa: ASSPGGRGATGANVLT; v_gene: TRBV4-3; j_gene: TRBJ2-6; d_gene: .
CDR3aa: ASSLTTPEVGYSNQPQH; v_gene: TRBV27; j_gene: TRBJ1-5; d_gene: .
CDR3aa: ASSQGTSLGRGQY; v_gene: TRBV4-1; j_gene: TRBJ2-5; d_gene: TRBD2
CDR3aa: ASSLSENGANVLT; v_gene: TRBV7-3; j_gene: TRBJ2-6; d_gene: .
CDR3aa: ASSLFQGSGYT; v_gene: TRBV27; j_gene: TRBJ1-2; d_gene: .
CDR3aa: AIRGQGGWNEQF; v_gene: TRBV10-3; j_gene: TRBJ2-1; d_gene: TRBD1
CDR3aa: ASYFGQGVSGELF; v_gene: TRBV19; j_gene: TRBJ2-2; d_gene: TRBD1
CDR3aa: AISGGGGTDTQY; v_gene: TRBV10-3; j_gene: TRBJ2-3; d_gene: .
CDR3aa: ASSSHWGTQPYNEQF; v_gene: TRBV5-5; j_gene: TRBJ2-1; d_gene: .
CDR3aa: ASSLAQGEQF; v_gene: TRBV12-3/TRBV12-4; j_gene: TRBJ2-1; d_gene: .
CDR3aa: ASSQEGQGGADTQY; v_gene: TRBV4-2; j_gene: TRBJ2-3; d_gene: TRBD1
CDR3aa: ASSLGGETQH; v_gene: TRBV5-4; j_gene: TRBJ1-5; d_gene: .
CDR3aa: ASSLPTGETEAF; v_gene: TRBV7-8; j_gene: TRBJ1-1; d_gene: TRBD1
CDR3aa: ASKTGTEYNQPQH; v_gene: TRBV19; j_gene: TRBJ1-5; d_gene: TRBD1
CDR3aa: NVVGVENTEAF; v_gene: TRBV29-1; j_gene: TRBJ1-1; d_gene: .
CDR3aa: ASSSGQGWEHGYT; v_gene: TRBV7-9; j_gene: TRBJ1-2; d_gene: TRBD1
CDR3aa: ASSFRDSIFQPQH; v_gene: TRBV4-1; j_gene: TRBJ1-5; d_gene: TRBD1
CDR3aa: ASSLRDRGSGELF; v_gene: TRBV5-1; j_gene: TRBJ2-2; d_gene: TRBD1
CDR3aa: ASSFWDSATDTQY; v_gene: TRBV7-9; j_gene: TRBJ2-3; d_gene: TRBD1
CDR3aa: ASSSQGGGETQY; v_gene: TRBV12-3/TRBV12-4; j_gene: TRBJ2-5; d_gene: TRBD1
CDR3aa: ASSPGGLAGVYEQY; v_gene: TRBV12-3/TRBV12-4; j_gene: TRBJ2-7; d_gene: TRBD2
CDR3aa: ASSQVALGSGGAPRQENIQY; v_gene: TRBV4-1; j_gene: TRBJ2-4; d_gene: TRBD2
CDR3aa: SARDTERGDTGELF; v_gene: TRBV20-1; j_gene: TRBJ2-2; d_gene: TRBD2
CDR3aa: ASSLIGGTGLNTEAF; v_gene: TRBV7-6; j_gene: TRBJ1-1; d_gene: TRBD1